This entry lists 5 T cell receptor beta chains sequenced from one sample in a study of shared clonotypes between healthy human individuals. TCRdb's copy holds only in-frame clones and misses some; the assay was immunoSEQ multiplex PCR. Of some 2,500,000 clones listed, less than 95% were seen once; the top ten hold 0.37%. The sequencing input was naive CD4+ T cells from PBMCs. Subset noted: CD45RA+ positively selected. The receptors were sampled from a man younger than 30 in good health. Some clones in this sample may be carry-over from other donors' samples.

The chain uses TRBV7-9 and TRBJ2-1; D perhaps matches TRBD1 (5 bases). Germline V gene sequence: CDR1 SEHNR, CDR2 FQNEAQ (reference sequence). The CDR3 contains 15 residues. Deletions cut 1 base from V and 6 bases from J, with 13 bases between. The CDR3 region has the DNA TGTGCCAGCAGCTTAGTAACAGGCGGTACCAATGAGCAGTTCTTC. Its protein product is CASSLVTGGTNEQFF.

The chain carries TRBV10-3 and TRBJ1-4; a possible D gene is TRBD1 (5 bases). The germline V and J ends were trimmed by 2 bases and 0 bases, with 16 bases remaining between them. The CDR3 contains 18 residues. Per germline, CDR1 ENHRY and CDR2 SYGVKD. CDR3 loop: CAISEIWGSGSTNEKLFF. The CDR3 DNA reads TGTGCCATCAGTGAGATTTGGGGCAGCGGTTCAACTAATGAAAAACTGTTTTTT.

The rearrangement links TRBV6-5 to TRBJ1-5, with D possibly TRBD1 on 6 matching bases. The ends were cut back, 6 bases at V and 0 bases at J, with 9 bases in the middle. This CDR3 spans 14 amino acids. Germline lookup yields CDR1 MNHEY and CDR2 SVGAGI. The CDR3 spells CASRRDISNQPQHF. The CDR3 DNA reads TGTGCCAGCAGAAGGGACATTAGCAATCAGCCCCAGCATTTT.

V is TRBV14 and J is TRBJ2-7, with D perhaps TRBD2 (6 bases). CDR3 length: 16 residues. Germline CDR1 SGHDN, CDR2 FVKESK. V was clipped by 4 bases and J by 0 bases, with 16 bases between them. The CDR3 is CASSPTLARSSYEQYF. CDR3 bases: TGTGCCAGCAGCCCAACTCTAGCGAGGAGCTCCTACGAGCAGTACTTC.

The rearrangement joins TRBV11-3 to TRBJ2-3; D is ambiguous. This CDR3 region has 13 residues. CDR1 is SGHNT, CDR2 YENEEA, per germline. V was clipped by 4 bases and J by 3 bases, with 8 bases between them. The CDR3 loop reads CASSSRQTDTQYF. As DNA, the CDR3 is TGTGCCAGCAGCTCGAGGCAGACAGATACGCAGTATTTT.